This T cell receptor (beta chain) was captured in a study of blood T cell repertoires in COVID-19. On the study more broadly: Collection of acute and convalescent COVID-19 samples took place in the United States, Italy and Spain.

The CDR3 sequence is 14 residues long. The germline V gene has CDR1 MDHEN and CDR2 SYDVKM. With 5 bases removed from V and 5 bases from J, the gap between germline ends came to 13 bases. Participants spanned ages 18 to 89 years and resided in about 24 US areas. In its sample, this clone was seen once. Profiling relied on immunoSEQ multiplex PCR, and the TCRdb table lists in-frame clones only, not all of them. The profile shows a few hundred thousand clones, 87% of them singletons. The sequence was collected from a woman aged 18-29 years who had recovered from COVID-19. Sequenced: PBMCs or T cells enriched from blood (not recorded which). The chain joins TRBV28 to TRBJ1-5; TRBD1 might be the D (6 bases). The CDR3 region has the DNA TGTGCCAGCAGTCTGGGACAAGTTGATCAGCCCCAGCATTTT. Its translation: CASSLGQVDQPQHF.